This entry concerns a single T cell receptor (beta chain). Germline CDR1 KGHSH, CDR2 LQKENI. CDR3 length: 15 residues. Trimming cost V 3 bases and J 5 bases, with 17 bases left between them. The data derive from a study of blood T cell repertoires in COVID-19. Generated by immunoSEQ multiplex PCR, the TCRdb table keeps only in-frame clones and is missing some. The data contain about 200,000 clones, more than 80% of them seen just once; the ten biggest clones take up 7.5% to 10%. Participants were aged about 18 to 89 years from about 25 US areas. This chain connects TRBV18 to TRBJ2-7; tentatively, D is TRBD1 (5 bases). The specimen was PBMCs or T cells enriched from blood (not recorded which). This TCR was recovered from a woman under 30 who had recovered from COVID-19. The CDR3, as DNA: TGTGCCAGCTCACCTGGGTTGCAGGGCATCCACGAGCAGTACTTC. It codes for CASSPGLQGIHEQYF. The variable domain in full, completed from reference TRBV18 and TRBJ2-7, reads NAGVMQNPRHLVRRRGQEARLRCSPMKGHSHVYWYRQLPEEGLKFMVYLQKENIIDESGMPKERFSAEFPKEGPSILRIQQVVRGDSAAYFCASSPGLQGIHEQYFGPGTRLTVT.